Following are 19 T cell receptor beta chains from one sample sequenced in a study of PD-L1 blockade in urothelial cancer. The time point here: peripheral blood 6 weeks after treatment start. Assay used: immunoSEQ multiplex PCR; TCRdb lists only in-frame clones, some missing. Of about 91,000 clones listed, around 78% are singletons. The sample in question was PBMCs, obtained around atezolizumab (anti-PD-L1) treatment. These receptors were taken from a man aged 70 or older with urothelial cancer.

The chain combines TRBV6-1 with TRBJ2-7, with TRBD2 matching 8 bases. Germline V gene sequence: CDR1 MNHNS, CDR2 SASEGT. The CDR3 covers 13 residues. The V and J ends lost 2 bases and 4 bases, in that order; junction bases with no gene match: 1. CDR3: CASSEREGYEQYF. The CDR3 DNA reads TGTGCCAGCAGTGAACGGGAGGGTTACGAGCAGTACTTC.

The V and J genes are TRBV7-9 and TRBJ2-6; perhaps TRBD1 as D (6 bases). This CDR3 region has 17 residues. Germline lookup yields CDR1 SEHNR and CDR2 FQNEAQ (reference sequence). V lost 5 bases to trimming and J lost 0 bases, with 14 bases between them. The CDR3 here is CASSRTTGRSGANVLTF. As DNA, the CDR3 is TGTGCCAGCAGCCGTACGACAGGCCGCTCTGGGGCCAACGTCCTGACTTTC.

The rearrangement uses TRBV2 and TRBJ2-7; D might be TRBD2 (6 bases). The ends were cut back, 8 bases at V and 3 bases at J, with 14 bases in the middle. In germline, CDR1 is SNHLY, CDR2 FYNNEI. The CDR3 is 13 residues long. CDR3 nucleotide sequence: TGTGCCAGCCTTGAGACTAGGAACTACGAGCAGTACTTC. It is translated as CASLETRNYEQYF.

This chain joins TRBV11-3 and TRBJ2-4; the match to TRBD1 covers 9 bases. The trim removed 2 bases at V and 1 base at J, leaving 6 bases unmatched. The CDR3 is 17 amino acids. Germline CDR1 reads SGHNT; CDR2 reads YENEEA. This CDR3 reads CASSLMGQGFAKNIQYF. The CDR3 DNA reads TGTGCCAGCAGCTTAATGGGACAGGGTTTTGCCAAAAACATTCAGTACTTC.

The rearrangement uses TRBV30 and TRBJ1-5; TRBD1 agrees at 8 bases. The CDR3 covers 13 residues. Germline assignment: CDR1 GTSNPN and CDR2 SVGIG (reference sequence). V shed 3 bases and J 6 bases; nucleotides not matched to a gene: 4. The CDR3 here is CAWSGQGVQPQHF. DNA of the CDR3: TGTGCCTGGAGCGGACAGGGCGTTCAGCCCCAGCATTTT.

This clone has only a few counts. This chain uses TRBV7-3 with TRBJ2-3, with TRBD2 matching 12 bases. Trimming took 5 bases from V and 9 from J; bases not matched to a gene: 3. The CDR3 totals 13 residues. Germline lookup yields CDR1 SGHTA and CDR2 FQGTGA. CDR3: CASSRGTSGTQYF. DNA of the CDR3: TGTGCCAGCAGCCGGGGGACTAGCGGGACGCAGTATTTT.

The gene calls are TRBV7-3 and TRBJ2-2, with TRBD1 matching 9 bases. This CDR3 contains 16 residues. After removal of 5 bases from V and 4 bases from J, the junction contained 8 bases not matched to a gene. Germline CDR1 and CDR2: SGHTA and FQGTGA. The CDR3 is CASSPPGQGGTGELFF. The CDR3 DNA follows: TGTGCCAGCAGCCCCCCGGGACAGGGCGGCACCGGGGAGCTGTTTTTT.

The chain uses TRBV9 and TRBJ2-2, with 10 bases aligning to TRBD2. V lost 8 bases, J lost 2 bases, and 3 bases stayed unmatched. Germline V gene sequence: CDR1 SGDLS, CDR2 YYNGEE. The CDR3 loop spans 14 amino acids. CDR3: CASGLAVNTGELFF. The CDR3 nucleotides are TGTGCCAGTGGACTAGCGGTTAACACCGGGGAGCTGTTTTTT.

This clone was counted once. V is TRBV5-1 and J is TRBJ1-1, with D possibly TRBD1 on 5 matching bases. Trimming shortened V by 5 bases and J by 5 bases, and 16 bases separated the two germline ends. This CDR3 comprises 14 residues. Germline CDR1 SGHRS, CDR2 YFSETQ. The DNA for the CDR3 is TGCGCCAGCAGGGCCCAGGGCGCTGGAACTGAAGCTTTCTTT. Translated, it gives CASRAQGAGTEAFF.

The J gene is TRBJ1-1, the V gene TRBV6-6, with TRBD1 as a possible D gene (6 bases). CDR3 size: 11 residues. The V gene lost 5 bases and the J gene lost 10 bases, with 11 bases spanning the gap. Germline CDR1 and CDR2: MNHNY and SVGAGI (reference sequence). This CDR3 reads CASSPDSLAFF. The DNA for the CDR3 is TGTGCCAGCAGTCCGGACAGTTTAGCTTTCTTT.

The CDR3 nucleotides read TGCGCCAGCAGCCGCGGTGGGACAGAGTCGTCTGGGGCCAACGTCCTGACTTTC. Translating gives CASSRGGTESSGANVLTF. The V call is TRBV5-1, the J call TRBJ2-6, with 7 bases matching TRBD1. The CDR3 extends over 18 amino acids. The V gene's germline CDR1 is SGHRS and CDR2 YFSETQ. Trimming cost V 4 bases and J 1 base; bases outside gene matches: 11.

J is TRBJ1-1 and V is TRBV29-1; D is unresolved. This CDR3 is built from 14 residues. Germline V gene data show CDR1 as SQVTM and CDR2 as ANQGSEA. V was trimmed by 7 bases and J by 0 bases, leaving 15 bases between them. The CDR3 region is CSATYSGLNTEAFF. The CDR3 DNA reads as TGCAGCGCTACATATAGCGGTCTGAACACTGAAGCTTTCTTT.

The rearrangement joins TRBV6-5 to TRBJ2-7; D is perhaps TRBD1 (6 bases). The CDR3 has 14 residues. Trimming removed 2 bases from V and 1 base from J, with 9 bases in between. Germline assignment: CDR1 MNHEY and CDR2 SVGAGI. CDR3: CASSYITGSYEQYF. Written as DNA, the CDR3 is TGTGCCAGCAGTTACATTACAGGGTCCTACGAGCAGTACTTC.

V is TRBV5-1 and J is TRBJ2-5, with D maybe TRBD1 (7 bases). Trimming removed 0 bases from V and 3 bases from J, with 9 bases in between. The CDR3 has 14 amino acids. CDR1 is SGHRS and CDR2 is YFSETQ in the germline V gene. CDR3 bases: TGCGCCAGCAGCTTGGGCGGGACAGAAGAGACCCAGTACTTC. Protein: CASSLGGTEETQYF.

The chain has TRBV5-5 and TRBJ1-1; 8 bases fit TRBD1. This CDR3 has 14 amino acids. Trimming took 4 bases from V and 0 from J; bases not matched to a gene: 2. The germline V gene has CDR1 SGHKS and CDR2 YYEKEE (reference sequence). CDR3: CASSRDRMNTEAFF. The CDR3 nucleotides are TGTGCCAGCAGCCGGGACAGGATGAACACTGAAGCTTTCTTT.

The chain employs TRBV19 and TRBJ2-5, with 12 bases aligning to TRBD2. The V gene end was trimmed by 3 bases and the J gene end by 2 bases; junction bases not matched to a gene: 4. CDR3 length: 16 amino acids. CDR1 is LNHDA and CDR2 is SQIVND in the germline V gene (reference sequence). The CDR3 here is CASSIHLAGGQETQYF. CDR3 DNA: TGTGCCAGTAGTATCCATCTAGCGGGAGGGCAAGAGACCCAGTACTTC.

The gene calls are TRBV4-3 and TRBJ2-5; D call uncertain. The end of the DNA aligns better with TRBJ2-7, so the J call may be wrong. The germline V gene encodes CDR1 LGHNA and CDR2 YSLEER. The CDR3 consists of 13 residues. The CDR3 here is CASSQRLGYEQYF. DNA of the CDR3: TGCGCCAGCAGCCAACGCTTGGGCTACGAGCAGTACTTC.

V and J are TRBV2 and TRBJ2-7; D unresolved. Germline V CDR1 and CDR2: SNHLY, FYNNEI. This CDR3 is built from 12 residues. V gave up 5 bases and J gave up 7 bases, with 12 bases separating them. This CDR3 is CASSPLYSEQYF. CDR3 in DNA: TGTGCCAGCAGTCCCTTATATTCGGAGCAGTACTTC.

The rearrangement links TRBV5-1 to TRBJ1-2, with TRBD1 matching 7 bases. The CDR3 covers 15 residues. CDR1 is SGHRS, CDR2 YFSETQ, per germline. The V gene end was trimmed by 4 bases and the J gene end by 4 bases; junction bases not matched to a gene: 10. The CDR3 DNA sequence: TGCGCCAGCAGCCGCGGGACAGTCGAAATCTATGGCTACACCTTC. Translated, it gives CASSRGTVEIYGYTF. Full variable domain (remainder filled in from reference TRBV5-1 and TRBJ1-2): KAGVTQTPRYLIKTRGQQVTLSCSPISGHRSVSWYQQTPGQGLQFLFEYFSETQRNKGNFPGRFSGRQFSNSRSEMNVSTLELGDSALYLCASSRGTVEIYGYTFGSGTRLTVV.